These 18 T cell receptor beta chains share one sample of origin, sequenced in a study of cytomegalovirus exposure and HLA in healthy donors. The study ran its PCR with 60 Vbeta and 13 Jbeta primers. Using immunoSEQ multiplex PCR, the repertoire was profiled, and TCRdb retains in-frame clones only, with some absent. The sample table includes around 70,000 clones. The sample comprised PBMCs. Every receptor here comes from a female donor in good health and CMV-seropositive.

The rearrangement links TRBV7-9 to TRBJ2-5; 7 bases match TRBD2. The germline V gene has CDR1 SEHNR and CDR2 FQNEAQ (reference sequence). The ends lost 1 base at V and 2 bases at J; junction bases unmatched: 1. The CDR3 has 14 amino acids. CDR3 in DNA: TGTGCCAGCAGCTTAGGCGGGAGTCAAGAGACCCAGTACTTC. Translated: CASSLGGSQETQYF.

This chain links TRBV13 with TRBJ2-5; TRBD1 agrees at 9 bases. The CDR3 is 13 amino acids. V was pared by 11 bases and J by 2 bases, with 6 bases of the junction left unmatched. CDR1 is PRHDT and CDR2 is FYEKMQ in the germline V gene (reference sequence). DNA for the CDR3: TGTGCCTTACAAGACAGGGGGCAAGAGACCCAGTACTTC. This encodes CALQDRGQETQYF.

The CDR3 DNA sequence: TGTGCTAAGGACAGCATATTTACTAGCAATCAGCCCCAGCATTTT. Its translation: CAKDSIFTSNQPQHF. This rearrangement joins TRBV7-2 to TRBJ1-5; tentative D call: TRBD1 (6 bases). Germline CDR1 and CDR2: SGHTA and FQGNSA. This CDR3 is 15 amino acids long. The full variable domain, completed using reference TRBV7-2 and TRBJ1-5, is GAGVSQSPSNKVTEKGKDVELRCDPISGHTALYWYRQSLGQGLEFLIYFQGNSAPDKSGLPSDRFSAERTGGSVSTLTIQRTQQEDSAVYLCAKDSIFTSNQPQHFGDGTRLSIL.

V is TRBV25-1 and J is TRBJ2-7, with a possible D match to TRBD2 (7 bases). Germline V lookup: CDR1 MGHDK, CDR2 SYGVNS. This CDR3 is built from 17 residues. Trimming stripped 1 base from V and 3 bases from J, with 19 bases between. The CDR3 is CASSESYGGGAIYEQYF. CDR3 DNA: TGTGCCAGCAGTGAATCGTATGGAGGGGGGGCCATCTACGAGCAGTACTTC.

The rearrangement joins TRBV15 to TRBJ1-2; D is possibly TRBD1 (6 bases). V was trimmed by 0 bases and J by 6 bases, leaving 14 bases between them. The CDR3 runs 15 residues. Germline CDR1 reads LNHNV; CDR2 reads YYDKDF (reference sequence). The CDR3 loop reads CATSRDLGGGNGYTF. The CDR3, as DNA: TGTGCCACCAGCAGAGATTTGGGAGGGGGGAATGGCTACACCTTC. Full variable domain (rest looked up from reference TRBV15 and TRBJ1-2): DAMVIQNPRYQVTQFGKPVTLSCSQTLNHNVMYWYQQKSSQAPKLLFHYYDKDFNNEADTPDNFQSRRPNTSFCFLDIRSPGLGDTAMYLCATSRDLGGGNGYTFGSGTRLTVV.

CDR3 DNA: TGTGCCATCAGCCCCGTCTTTGAGGATGTTCGAGAGACCCAGTACTTC. Its translation: CAISPVFEDVRETQYF. This chain links TRBV10-3 with TRBJ2-5; D is uncertain. Germline CDR1 and CDR2: ENHRY and SYGVKD. V was cut by 6 bases and J by 4 bases, with 21 bases left in between. CDR3 length equals 16 residues.

The chain recombines TRBV5-4 with TRBJ2-7, with 7 bases lining up with TRBD2. From germline, CDR1 is SGHNT and CDR2 YYREEE (reference sequence). CDR3 length: 12 amino acids. V lost 5 bases, J lost 5 bases, and 4 bases stayed unmatched. CDR3 nucleotide sequence: TGTGCCAGCAGGAAGGGAGGGGACGAGCAGTACTTC. Protein sequence: CASRKGGDEQYF.

The chain combines TRBV4-1 with TRBJ1-1; 9 bases are a match to TRBD1. There are 16 residues in the CDR3. The germline gives CDR1 MGHRA, CDR2 YSYEKL. V shed 3 bases, J shed 5 bases, and the junction held 10 bases outside the gene matches. CDR3 region: CASSHSPGQGGTEAFF. CDR3 nucleotide sequence: TGCGCCAGCAGCCACTCACCGGGACAGGGAGGTACTGAAGCTTTCTTT.

V and J are TRBV18 and TRBJ2-7, with 11 bases lining up with TRBD2. There are 15 residues in the CDR3. Germline CDR1 reads KGHSH; CDR2 reads LQKENI. Trimming took 6 bases from V and 1 from J; bases not matched to a gene: 5. CDR3: CASSLTSGGSYEQYF. DNA for the CDR3: TGTGCCAGCTCCCTTACTAGCGGGGGATCCTACGAGCAGTACTTC.

The rearrangement joins TRBV11-1 to TRBJ1-1, with no clear D. The CDR3 length is 14 residues. V shed 5 bases and J shed 0 bases, with 10 bases lying between them. Germline assignment: CDR1 SGHAT and CDR2 FQDESV (reference sequence). The CDR3 is CASSAGPMNTEAFF. The CDR3 nucleotides are TGTGCCAGCAGCGCGGGCCCCATGAACACTGAAGCTTTCTTT.

This sequence joins TRBV29-1 and TRBJ2-7, with unresolved D. The V and J ends lost 7 bases and 4 bases respectively, with 20 bases between them. Germline-derived CDR1 and CDR2 are SQVTM and ANQGSEA. The CDR3 runs to 14 residues. CDR3 DNA: TGCAGCGCTGTCCAGGAAAGAAATAGTTACGAGCAGTACTTC. Translation: CSAVQERNSYEQYF.

This chain uses TRBV18 with TRBJ1-5; TRBD1 aligns across 9 bases. V lost 2 bases, J lost 3 bases, and 2 bases stayed unmatched. The CDR3 loop spans 15 amino acids. Germline assignment: CDR1 KGHSH and CDR2 LQKENI. CDR3 coding DNA: TGTGCCAGCTCACCAGACAGGGGGTTCAATCAGCCCCAGCATTTT. Amino acids: CASSPDRGFNQPQHF.

The chain couples TRBV7-6 to TRBJ2-7, with 9 bases lining up with TRBD1. CDR1 is SGHVS, CDR2 FNYEAQ, per germline. CDR3 length: 14 amino acids. Losses at the gene ends were 5 bases for V and 7 bases for J; bases not matched to a gene: 9. The CDR3 region has the DNA TGTGCCAGCAGCCAGGGGGGACAGGGCGGTGAGCAGTACTTC. It yields the protein CASSQGGQGGEQYF.

The chain recombines TRBV10-3 with TRBJ1-1, with D possibly matching TRBD1 (6 bases). The CDR3 consists of 14 residues. The germline V gene encodes CDR1 ENHRY and CDR2 SYGVKD. The V and J ends lost 7 bases and 0 bases respectively, with 12 bases between them. The CDR3 reads CAINMGHLNTEAFF. CDR3 sequence (DNA): TGTGCCATCAATATGGGACACTTGAACACTGAAGCTTTCTTT.

The rearrangement uses TRBV5-1 and TRBJ1-1; D gene unclear. Germline CDR1 and CDR2: SGHRS and YFSETQ. This CDR3 is 14 amino acids long. V lost 0 bases, J lost 5 bases, and 11 bases lay in between. The CDR3, as DNA: TGCGCCAGCAGCTTGGTTGTAGGCGGAACTGAAGCTTTCTTT. This sequence encodes CASSLVVGGTEAFF.

The chain links TRBV4-3 to TRBJ2-1; tentative D call: TRBD1 (5 bases). CDR3 length equals 11 residues. CDR1 LGHNA and CDR2 YSLEER come from the germline V gene. V was pared by 5 bases and J by 9 bases, with 8 bases between. The CDR3 here is CASSSGIEQFF. The CDR3 nucleotides are TGCGCCAGCAGCTCAGGGATTGAGCAGTTCTTC.

The chain employs TRBV5-1 and TRBJ2-7; TRBD2 aligns across 15 bases. CDR1 is SGHRS and CDR2 is YFSETQ in the germline V gene. This CDR3 is built from 18 residues. The junction had 10 bases not matched to a gene; V was cut back by 4 bases and J by 2 bases. The DNA for the CDR3 is TGCGCCAGCAGCAGAACCGGGACTAGCGGGAGGTTTGCCTACGAGCAGTACTTC. Translation gives CASSRTGTSGRFAYEQYF.

V and J are TRBV28 and TRBJ2-2; 11 bases map to TRBD2. The length of the CDR3 is 15 residues. The V gene's germline CDR1 is MDHEN and CDR2 SYDVKM. V shed 6 bases and J 9 bases; nucleotides not matched to a gene: 9. CDR3 sequence: CASRQRLAGSRELFF. The CDR3 coding sequence is TGTGCCAGCAGGCAAAGACTAGCGGGAAGCCGGGAGCTGTTTTTT.